These T cell receptor beta chains were read from a single sample in a study of T cells in Graves' hyperthyroidism and ophthalmopathy. A single record per CDR3 protein comes from TCRdb applying MiXCR to the multiplex PCR reads. In the table there are over 250,000 distinct CDR3 sequences, 25% of which are singletons. Sequencing input: blood. The receptors derive from a man aged 35 to 55 with Graves' hyperthyroidism that later progressed to Graves' ophthalmopathy. The CDR3 runs from the conserved cysteine through the conserved F or W. Each record gives: CDR3 DNA, CDR3 protein, CDR3 length, J gene, V gene, clone size, D gene. The D gene is left open where the match is weak. The listing skips clone size in some rows; elsewhere it reads once, few, many or a size class.

cdr3_nt: TGTGCCAGCAGTTACGGGACAGACGCTTTCTTT
cdr3_aa: CASSYGTDAFF
cdr3_length: 11
j_call: TRBJ1-1
v_call: TRBV6-2/TRBV6-3
clone_size: few
d_call: TRBD1

cdr3_nt: TGCAGCGGCATAGGAGCCTTGAACACTGAAGCTTTCTTT
cdr3_aa: CSGIGALNTEAFF
cdr3_length: 13
j_call: TRBJ1-1
v_call: TRBV29-1
clone_size: .
d_call: .

cdr3_nt: TGTGCCAGCAGTTTTGGACGCGGGGGGAGCTCCTACGAGCAGTACTTC
cdr3_aa: CASSFGRGGSSYEQYF
cdr3_length: 16
j_call: TRBJ2-7
v_call: TRBV12-3/TRBV12-4
clone_size: many
d_call: TRBD2

cdr3_nt: TGTGCCAGCCCGACTGTGACAGATAACTATGGCTACACCTTC
cdr3_aa: CASPTVTDNYGYTF
cdr3_length: 14
j_call: TRBJ1-2
v_call: TRBV12-3/TRBV12-4
clone_size: many
d_call: .

cdr3_nt: TGCAGTGCTAGAGAAGCGGAACTCCAAGAGACCCAGTACTTC
cdr3_aa: CSAREAELQETQYF
cdr3_length: 14
j_call: TRBJ2-5
v_call: TRBV20-1
clone_size: many
d_call: .

cdr3_nt: TGTGCCAGCACCGGGGTGGGCCGCACTGAAGCTTTCTTT
cdr3_aa: CASTGVGRTEAFF
cdr3_length: 13
j_call: TRBJ1-1
v_call: TRBV2
clone_size: many
d_call: .

cdr3_nt: TGCGCCACCAGCAGAGATTTACAGCCCCAGCATTTT
cdr3_aa: CATSRDLQPQHF
cdr3_length: 12
j_call: TRBJ1-5
v_call: TRBV15
clone_size: .
d_call: .

cdr3_nt: TGCAGCGCTTTACTAGCGTACCTAGAGACCCAGTACTTC
cdr3_aa: CSALLAYLETQYF
cdr3_length: 13
j_call: TRBJ2-5
v_call: TRBV29-1
clone_size: many
d_call: TRBD2

cdr3_nt: TGTGCCAGCAGCGTAGCAGGGAGGGGCTACGAGCAGTACTTC
cdr3_aa: CASSVAGRGYEQYF
cdr3_length: 14
j_call: TRBJ2-7
v_call: TRBV27
clone_size: many
d_call: TRBD2

cdr3_nt: TGTGCCAGCAGTCTGTATGAATCCGAAAACATTCAGTACTTC
cdr3_aa: CASSLYESENIQYF
cdr3_length: 14
j_call: TRBJ2-4
v_call: TRBV6-2/TRBV6-3
clone_size: .
d_call: .

cdr3_nt: TGTGCCAGCAGCTTCTCGTTCCCAGGGGACACTGAAGCTTTCTTT
cdr3_aa: CASSFSFPGDTEAFF
cdr3_length: 15
j_call: TRBJ1-1
v_call: TRBV7-8
clone_size: .
d_call: .

cdr3_nt: TGTGCCAGCAGTTCCCCGGACCTTTTTACTGAAGCTTTCTTT
cdr3_aa: CASSSPDLFTEAFF
cdr3_length: 14
j_call: TRBJ1-1
v_call: TRBV6-5
clone_size: many
d_call: .

cdr3_nt: TGTGCCAGCAGCCCGAGCGGAAGGAACTCCTACGAGCAGTACTTC
cdr3_aa: CASSPSGRNSYEQYF
cdr3_length: 15
j_call: TRBJ2-7
v_call: TRBV12-3/TRBV12-4
clone_size: many
d_call: .

cdr3_nt: TGCGCCAGCAGCTTAGCAGAGGGCATTCAGTACTTC
cdr3_aa: CASSLAEGIQYF
cdr3_length: 12
j_call: TRBJ2-4
v_call: TRBV5-1
clone_size: many
d_call: .